These 13 T cell receptor beta chains were sequenced from one sample in a study of glioma-infiltrating T cells after dendritic cell vaccination. Repertoires were generated with immunoSEQ multiplex PCR, while TCRdb's copy carries only in-frame clones and drops some. The table lists roughly 100,000 clones, around 83% of them singletons. Time point indicated: after dendritic cell vaccination, including at tumor progression/relapse. Sequenced here: blood, sampled after dendritic cell vaccination. The receptors here all came from a human donor with glioblastoma.

The V call is TRBV4-3, the J call TRBJ2-3; TRBD1 matches 7 bases. V was clipped by 3 bases and J by 2 bases; unmatched bases: 8. CDR1 and CDR2 from the germline V gene are LGHNA and YSLEER. CDR3 length: 16 amino acids. CDR3 in DNA: TGCGCCAGCAGCCACATAGGACAGGACCTCACAGATACGCAGTATTTT. Its protein is CASSHIGQDLTDTQYF.

V gene TRBV9 combines with J gene TRBJ1-3; D remains ambiguous. The V gene lost 2 bases and the J gene lost 0 bases, with 3 bases spanning the gap. CDR3 length equals 13 residues. Germline V lookup: CDR1 SGDLS, CDR2 YYNGEE. The DNA of the CDR3 is TGTGCCAGCAGCGTCTTCTCTGGAAACACCATATATTTT. Protein: CASSVFSGNTIYF.

The chain uses TRBV7-2 and TRBJ2-5; 12 bases are shared with TRBD1. The CDR3 is made up of 16 amino acids. CDR1 is SGHTA, CDR2 FQGNSA, per germline. Trimming at V came to 5 bases and at J to 4 bases, leaving 8 bases not matched to a gene. The CDR3 DNA is TGTGCCAGCAGCAGAGACGGGACAGGGGGCCCAGAGACCCAGTACTTC. Translating gives CASSRDGTGGPETQYF.

This sequence joins TRBV11-2 and TRBJ1-6; 7 nucleotides line up with TRBD1. This CDR3 is built from 15 residues. CDR1 and CDR2 from the germline V gene are SGHAT and FQNNGV. V lost 1 base and J lost 8; bases outside the gene matches: 5. In DNA form, the CDR3 reads TGTGCCAGCAGCTTAGGGAGAGGGGGCGATTCACCCCTCCACTTT. Protein product: CASSLGRGGDSPLHF.

The rearrangement uses TRBV2 and TRBJ1-1; 9 bases align to TRBD1. The CDR3 loop spans 13 amino acids. CDR1 and CDR2 from the germline V gene are SNHLY and FYNNEI. Germline trimming cut 6 bases from V and 9 bases from J; bases unmatched to any gene: 8. The CDR3 region is CASSELGQGQAFF. The CDR3 nucleotides are TGTGCCAGCAGCGAACTCGGACAGGGGCAAGCTTTCTTT. Together with reference TRBV2 and TRBJ1-1, the CDR3 gives the full variable domain: EPEVTQTPSHQVTQMGQEVILRCVPISNHLYFYWYRQILGQKVEFLVSFYNNEISEKSEIFDDQFSVERPDGSNFTLKIRSTKLEDSAMYFCASSELGQGQAFFGQGTRLTVV.

The chain has TRBV6-1 and TRBJ2-2; tentative D call: TRBD1 (6 bases). The germline V and J ends were trimmed by 4 bases and 6 bases, with 15 bases remaining between them. This CDR3 region has 15 residues. The germline V gene encodes CDR1 MNHNS and CDR2 SASEGT. CDR3 protein: CASSGQQGVSGELFF. The CDR3 bases are TGTGCCAGCAGTGGACAACAGGGAGTCTCCGGGGAGCTGTTTTTT.

This rearrangement joins TRBV5-4 to TRBJ2-2; D is undetermined. Germline V gene lookup returns CDR1 SGHNT and CDR2 YYREEE (reference sequence). The V and J ends lost 5 bases and 8 bases respectively, with 16 bases between them. This CDR3 has 14 residues. Written as DNA, the CDR3 is TGTGCCAGCAGTTTTGATGGTAGTATTGGGGAGCTGTTTTTT. This gives the protein CASSFDGSIGELFF.

The chain carries TRBV5-6 and TRBJ2-1; 8 nucleotides agree with TRBD2. Germline V gene lookup returns CDR1 SGHDT and CDR2 YYEEEE. This CDR3 has 16 residues. V lost 1 base and J lost 0; bases outside the gene matches: 3. DNA of the CDR3: TGTGCCAGCAGCTTGTTAGCGGGGCGCTCCTACAATGAGCAGTTCTTC. Residues: CASSLLAGRSYNEQFF.

The chain joins TRBV7-9 to TRBJ2-3; no definite D call. Trimming stripped 3 bases from V and 3 bases from J, with 10 bases between. Germline-derived CDR1 and CDR2 are SEHNR and FQNEAQ (reference sequence). There are 14 residues in the CDR3. The CDR3 DNA is TGTGCCAGCAGCTTCACTGGAGAAACAGATACGCAGTATTTT. Protein sequence: CASSFTGETDTQYF.

The CDR3: CASAFRSREEQFF. DNA for the CDR3: TGTGCCAGCGCTTTCAGGAGCCGGGAAGAGCAGTTCTTC. The V gene is TRBV7-3, the J gene TRBJ2-1, with D perhaps TRBD2 (5 bases). V lost 8 bases and J lost 10, with 18 bases in between. Looked up from germline, CDR1 is SGHTA and CDR2 is FQGTGA. This CDR3 comprises 13 residues.

This clone was detected only a few times. CDR3 residues: CASSEALGQGAFGAEAFF. The CDR3 nucleotides read TGTGCCAGCAGTGAAGCTTTGGGACAGGGGGCCTTTGGGGCTGAAGCTTTCTTT. The J gene is TRBJ1-1, the V gene TRBV2; TRBD1 aligns across 12 bases. V lost 0 bases, J lost 6 bases, and 11 bases stayed unmatched. The CDR3 covers 18 residues. Germline CDR1 is SNHLY and CDR2 is FYNNEI.

V is TRBV2 and J is TRBJ1-1, with 7 positions matching TRBD1. V lost 4 bases, J lost 1 base, and 3 bases stayed unmatched. The germline CDR1 and CDR2 sequences are SNHLY and FYNNEI. CDR3 length: 14 amino acids. Written as DNA, the CDR3 is TGTGCCAGCAGTGCGGGGACAGCGAACACTGAAGCTTTCTTT. It yields the protein CASSAGTANTEAFF. The full variable domain, its missing parts supplied by reference TRBV2 and TRBJ1-1, is EPEVTQTPSHQVTQMGQEVILRCVPISNHLYFYWYRQILGQKVEFLVSFYNNEISEKSEIFDDQFSVERPDGSNFTLKIRSTKLEDSAMYFCASSAGTANTEAFFGQGTRLTVV.

V is TRBV2 and J is TRBJ2-7, with D maybe TRBD2 (6 bases). The germline gives CDR1 SNHLY, CDR2 FYNNEI. There are 10 residues in the CDR3. Trimming took 8 bases from V and 4 from J, leaving 6 bases between them. CDR3 sequence: CASRGYEQYF. The CDR3 coding sequence is TGTGCCAGCCGGGGGTACGAGCAGTACTTC. Using reference TRBV2 and TRBJ2-7 for the parts outside the CDR3, the full variable domain is EPEVTQTPSHQVTQMGQEVILRCVPISNHLYFYWYRQILGQKVEFLVSFYNNEISEKSEIFDDQFSVERPDGSNFTLKIRSTKLEDSAMYFCASRGYEQYFGPGTRLTVT.